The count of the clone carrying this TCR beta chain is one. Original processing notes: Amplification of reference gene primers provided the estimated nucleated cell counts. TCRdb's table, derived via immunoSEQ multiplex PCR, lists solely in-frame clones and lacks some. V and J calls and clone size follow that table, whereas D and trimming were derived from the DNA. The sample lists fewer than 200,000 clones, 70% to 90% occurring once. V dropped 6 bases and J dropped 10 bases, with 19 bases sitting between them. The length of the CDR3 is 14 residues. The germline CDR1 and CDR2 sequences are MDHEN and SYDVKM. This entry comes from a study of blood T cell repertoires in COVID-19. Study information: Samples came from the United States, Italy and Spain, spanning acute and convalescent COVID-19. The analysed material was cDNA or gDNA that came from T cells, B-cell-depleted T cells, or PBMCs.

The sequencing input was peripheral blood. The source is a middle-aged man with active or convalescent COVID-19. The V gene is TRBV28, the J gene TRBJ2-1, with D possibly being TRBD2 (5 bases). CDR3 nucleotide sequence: TGTGCCAGCAGCGGTCGTACGCCGGCGGGCGAGCAGTTCTTC. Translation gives CASSGRTPAGEQFF. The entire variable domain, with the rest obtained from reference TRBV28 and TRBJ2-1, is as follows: DVKVTQSSRYLVKRTGEKVFLECVQDMDHENMFWYRQDPGLGLRLIYFSYDVKMKEKGDIPEGYSVSREKKERFSLILESASTNQTSMYLCASSGRTPAGEQFFGPGTRLTVL.